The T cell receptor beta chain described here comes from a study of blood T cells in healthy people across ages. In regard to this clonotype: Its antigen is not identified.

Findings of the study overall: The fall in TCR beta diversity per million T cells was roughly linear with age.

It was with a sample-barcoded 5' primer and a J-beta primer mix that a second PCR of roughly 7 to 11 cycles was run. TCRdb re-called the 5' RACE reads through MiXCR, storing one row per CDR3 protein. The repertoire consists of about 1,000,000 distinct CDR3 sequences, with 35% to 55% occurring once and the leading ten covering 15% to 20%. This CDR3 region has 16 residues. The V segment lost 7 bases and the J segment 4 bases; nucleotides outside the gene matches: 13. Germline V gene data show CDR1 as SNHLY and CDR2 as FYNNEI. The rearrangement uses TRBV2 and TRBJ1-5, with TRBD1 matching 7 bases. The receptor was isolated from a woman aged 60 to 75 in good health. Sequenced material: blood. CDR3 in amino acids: CASMTDREASNQPQHF. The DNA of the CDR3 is TGTGCCAGCATGACCGACAGGGAAGCCTCTAATCAGCCCCAGCATTTT.